This TCR beta chain was retrieved from a study of blood T cell repertoires in COVID-19. Authors' data handling: From reference gene primer amplification, estimates of nucleated cell counts were derived. Some clones are missing from TCRdb's copy, which holds only in-frame ones; the method was immunoSEQ multiplex PCR. The V and J calls and the clone size are those of that table, but D and trimming were determined from the DNA. The repertoire holds about 140,000 clones, with 86% as singletons. Sample: peripheral blood. This sequence was found in a woman aged 60-70 years with acute or convalescent COVID-19.

DNA of the CDR3: TGCGCCAGCAGCAGCGGGACTAGCGAGAACACCGGGGAGCTGTTTTTT. It codes for CASSSGTSENTGELFF. The J gene is TRBJ2-2, the V gene TRBV5-1, with 10 positions matching TRBD2. This CDR3 spans 16 amino acids. With 4 bases clipped from V and 1 base from J, the junction kept 4 bases outside the gene matches. CDR1 is SGHRS and CDR2 is YFSETQ in the germline V gene.